The table lists the clone carrying this TCR beta chain with a few counts. Its matching antigen is unknown. These data are taken from a study of cytomegalovirus exposure and HLA in healthy donors. The PCR contained 60 Vbeta and 13 Jbeta primers. Method: immunoSEQ multiplex PCR; TCRdb's copy keeps in-frame clones and lacks some. The repertoire holds approximately 100,000 clones, around three quarters seen once, with about 2% in the top ten. V was pared by 1 base and J by 3 bases, with 5 bases of the junction left unmatched. Per germline, CDR1 MGHRA and CDR2 YSYEKL. The CDR3 spans 16 residues. Study-level points and caveats: The authors considered a cluster of highly shared sequence variants likely to be a sequencing artifact.

This receptor was identified in a human donor in good health. The specimen was PBMCs. The V and J genes are TRBV4-1 and TRBJ2-1; 8 nucleotides agree with TRBD2. CDR3 DNA: TGCGCCAGCAGCCAAGGGACGGGGGGGGTCTACAATGAGCAGTTCTTC. Its translation: CASSQGTGGVYNEQFF.